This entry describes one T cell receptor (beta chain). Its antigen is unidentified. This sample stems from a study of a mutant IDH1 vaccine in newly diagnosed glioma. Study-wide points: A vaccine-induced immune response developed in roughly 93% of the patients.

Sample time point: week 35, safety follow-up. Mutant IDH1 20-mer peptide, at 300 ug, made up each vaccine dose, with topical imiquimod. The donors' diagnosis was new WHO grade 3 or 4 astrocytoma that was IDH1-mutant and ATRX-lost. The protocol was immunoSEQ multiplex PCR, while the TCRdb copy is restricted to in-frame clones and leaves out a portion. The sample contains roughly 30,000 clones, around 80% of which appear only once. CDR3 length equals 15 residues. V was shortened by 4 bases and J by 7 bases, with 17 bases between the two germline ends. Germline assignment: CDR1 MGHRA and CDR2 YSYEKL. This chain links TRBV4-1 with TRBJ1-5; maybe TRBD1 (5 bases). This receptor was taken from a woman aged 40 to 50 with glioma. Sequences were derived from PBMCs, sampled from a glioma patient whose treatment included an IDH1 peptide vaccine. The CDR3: CASSPMGGGAQPQHF. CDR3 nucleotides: TGCGCCAGCAGCCCTATGGGAGGAGGGGCGCAGCCCCAGCATTTT.